This is a list of T cell receptor beta chains from one sample in a study of identical twins. TCRdb reprocessed the 5' RACE reads with MiXCR, giving one entry per CDR3 protein. Of 1.5 million to 2 million distinct CDR3 sequences listed, 32% were seen once; the top ten hold around 0.25%. Source material: cord blood. The receptors stem from a newborn girl in good health. Both conserved end residues are part of each CDR3. D genes are given only for firm matches. Not every row has a clone size; where given, it reads once, few, many or a size class.

V gene	J gene	clone size	D gene	CDR3 length	CDR3 DNA	CDR3 protein
TRBV5-1	TRBJ2-3	NA	TRBD2	16	TGCGCCAGCAGCTGGGGACTAGCGGGACAGACAGATACGCAGTATTTT	CASSWGLAGQTDTQYF
TRBV9	TRBJ2-3	NA	TRBD2	14	TGTGCCAGCAGCGTAGGAGGACTAGCGGGGACGCAGTATTTT	CASSVGGLAGTQYF
TRBV20-1	TRBJ2-7	few	TRBD2	14	TGCAGTGCTGCTAGGACTAGAGAGGTCCACGAGCAGTACTTC	CSAARTREVHEQYF
TRBV3-1	TRBJ1-2	NA	TRBD1	15	TGTGCCAGCAGCCAAACCAGACAGGGAAAGAGGGGCTACACCTTC	CASSQTRQGKRGYTF
TRBV10-1	TRBJ1-2	NA	TRBD1	16	TGCGCCAGCAGCCCCCATGGGGGACAGGGGGCCTATGGCTACACCTTC	CASSPHGGQGAYGYTF
TRBV12-3/TRBV12-4	TRBJ1-2	few	NA	11	TGTGCCAGCAGAAGAATAGGGGGCTACACCTTC	CASRRIGGYTF
TRBV28	TRBJ2-7	many	NA	12	TGTGCCAGCAGTTTAATCCTCGAGAGCCAGTACTTC	CASSLILESQYF
TRBV12-3/TRBV12-4	TRBJ2-3	few	TRBD1	17	TGTGCCAGCAGTAGCCTGCGGGACAGGCTGAAAAGAGATACGCAGTATTTT	CASSSLRDRLKRDTQYF
TRBV27	TRBJ2-7	few	NA	14	TGTGCCAGCAGCCTCAAGGGACTTCCCTACGAGCAGTACTTC	CASSLKGLPYEQYF
TRBV12-3/TRBV12-4	TRBJ2-5	NA	NA	14	TGTGCCAGCAGTTTAAAAGGACAGCCCTACGAGCTGTACTTC	CASSLKGQPYELYF
TRBV3-1	TRBJ2-5	NA	NA	15	TGTGCCAGCAGCCAAGACTTGAGGGGGGCAGAGACCCAGTACTTC	CASSQDLRGAETQYF
TRBV25-1	TRBJ2-7	NA	TRBD2	14	TGTGCCAGCAGTGTCAGCGGGATGTGGTACGAGCAGTACTTC	CASSVSGMWYEQYF
TRBV20-1	TRBJ1-2	NA	NA	13	TGCGGTGCTAGAGATGGCGAGGTGGGGGGCTACACCTTC	CGARDGEVGGYTF
TRBV2	TRBJ1-4	few	NA	15	TGTGCCAGCTCCCATCACGGGGAGAAGGATGAAAAACTGTTTTTT	CASSHHGEKDEKLFF
TRBV20-1	TRBJ2-3	few	NA	12	TGCAGTGCTAGACTAGAGCCGAATACGCAGTATTTT	CSARLEPNTQYF
TRBV20-1	TRBJ1-2	few	NA	14	TGCAGTGCTAGAGATTGGGGAGAAGACTATGGCTACACCTTC	CSARDWGEDYGYTF
TRBV10-3	TRBJ2-3	many	NA	15	TGTGCCATCAGTGAGTCGACCTCCTTAACAGATACGCAGTATTTT	CAISESTSLTDTQYF
TRBV20-1	TRBJ2-3	NA	TRBD2	14	TGCAGTGCCCCTAGCGGAGGGAACACAGATACGCAGTATTTT	CSAPSGGNTDTQYF
TRBV29-1	TRBJ2-3	few	NA	14	TGCAGCGTTGACGGCAGCCTTGGGACAGATACGCAGTATTTT	CSVDGSLGTDTQYF
TRBV10-3	TRBJ2-5	NA	NA	13	TGTGCCATCAGTGAGGGGACGGCCAATGAGCAGTACTTC	CAISEGTANEQYF
TRBV2	TRBJ2-7	few	TRBD2	15	TGTGCCAGCAGGGGACTAGCGGGAGGTCCATACGAGCAGTACTTC	CASRGLAGGPYEQYF
TRBV2	TRBJ2-1	few	TRBD2	16	TGTGCCAGCAGTGAAGAAAGGACAGCGGGAGTGGATGAGCAGTTCTTC	CASSEERTAGVDEQFF
TRBV20-1	TRBJ1-2	NA	NA	13	TGCAGTCCCTTGGAAGGATCGGTGTATGGCTACACCTTC	CSPLEGSVYGYTF
TRBV4-2	TRBJ2-7	NA	TRBD2	17	TGTGCCAGCAGCCAAGAATTGGGACTAGCGGTAAGCAATGAGCAGTACTTC	CASSQELGLAVSNEQYF
TRBV5-8	TRBJ1-4	NA	NA	16	TGTGCCAGCAGCCCCGGGGGCCTCGCACAGAATGAAAAACTGTTTTTT	CASSPGGLAQNEKLFF
TRBV12-3/TRBV12-4	TRBJ2-7	many	NA	12	TGTGCCAGCAGTTTCACAGGGAGAGAGCAGTACTTC	CASSFTGREQYF
TRBV28	TRBJ2-7	many	NA	13	TGTGCCATCCTCCGCGACAGCTCCTACGAGCAGTACTTC	CAILRDSSYEQYF
TRBV20-1	TRBJ2-1	NA	TRBD2	15	TGCAGTGCTAGCTCCGGGACTAGCGGGAGCAATGGGCAGTTCTTC	CSASSGTSGSNGQFF
TRBV20-1	TRBJ2-3	NA	NA	12	TGCAGCGCGCTAAGGGGAGCCGATACGCAGTATTTT	CSALRGADTQYF
TRBV4-2	TRBJ1-2	many	TRBD1	15	TGTGCCAGCAGCCCGCGGGACAGGGGGAACTATGGCTACACCTTC	CASSPRDRGNYGYTF
TRBV5-1	TRBJ2-1	few	NA	16	TGCGCCAGCAGCTGGGGGGGCGGGAGCTCGAACAATGAGCAGTTCTTC	CASSWGGGSSNNEQFF
TRBV21-1	TRBJ1-1	NA	NA	12	TGTGCCAGCAGCAACTCGAACACTGAAGCTTTCTTT	CASSNSNTEAFF
TRBV5-1	TRBJ1-2	many	NA	14	TGCGCCAGCAGCCAGGGTGAGCCCTTTTATGGCTACACCTTC	CASSQGEPFYGYTF
TRBV5-1	TRBJ2-5	NA	TRBD1	13	TGCGCCAGCAGCAAGGACAGGGGGAATGAGCAGTACTTC	CASSKDRGNEQYF
TRBV10-3	TRBJ2-3	few	NA	12	TGTGCCATTGGAGGGGCAACAGATACGCAGTATTTT	CAIGGATDTQYF
TRBV20-1	TRBJ2-1	NA	NA	12	TGCAGTGCTAGAGAAAGGGAGCTCGGGCAGTTCTTC	CSARERELGQFF
TRBV5-1	TRBJ2-6	NA	TRBD2	14	TGCGCCAGCAGCTTGGATGCGGGGGTCAACGTCCTGACTTTC	CASSLDAGVNVLTF
TRBV7-9	TRBJ2-7	NA	NA	15	TGTGCCAGCAGCTTAGTACGGGAGAAACCCTACGAGCAGTACTTC	CASSLVREKPYEQYF
TRBV4-2	TRBJ2-3	few	TRBD2	16	TGTGCCAGCAGCCGTAGACTAGCGGGAGATCCAGATACGCAGTATTTT	CASSRRLAGDPDTQYF
TRBV7-9	TRBJ2-7	NA	TRBD2	17	TGTGCCAGCAGCTTAGAAGGGTTAGCGGGATCAGTGGACGAGCAGTACTTC	CASSLEGLAGSVDEQYF
TRBV28	TRBJ2-1	NA	NA	18	TGTGCCAGCAGTTTGTTTAGACCCCCCTTCATGACGTACAATGAGCAGTTCTTC	CASSLFRPPFMTYNEQFF